This T cell receptor beta chain comes out of a study of blood T cell repertoires in COVID-19. Study in general: The samples span acute and convalescent COVID-19 from the United States, Italy and Spain.

The germline gives CDR1 MNHEY, CDR2 SMNVEV (reference sequence). Trimming shortened V by 7 bases and J by 4 bases, and 10 bases separated the two germline ends. The CDR3 length is 12 residues. The table came from immunoSEQ multiplex PCR; TCRdb's copy has only in-frame clones and leaves some out. The repertoire holds more than 300,000 clones, with 85% to 90% as singletons. Researchers sorted participants into cohorts using their self-reported clinical history. Among Cohort 3 donors, those recovered had two negative PCRs, clearance, or symptom resolution. Sequenced sample: PBMCs or T cells enriched from blood (not recorded which). V gene TRBV27 combines with J gene TRBJ1-1; D uncertain. This receptor was taken from a woman under 30 who had recovered from COVID-19. The CDR3 loop is CASKLSGTEAFF. The CDR3 DNA is TGTGCCAGCAAGTTGAGTGGCACTGAAGCTTTCTTT.